Each of the 9 T cell receptor beta chains below was sequenced from the same sample in a study of shared clonotypes between healthy human individuals. TCRdb's copy holds only in-frame clones and misses some; the assay was immunoSEQ multiplex PCR. The sample has over a million clones, around 97% seen once. The material sequenced was naive CD4+ T cells sorted from blood. Subset in this sample: CD45RA+ positively selected. The receptors here all came from a young man in good health.

This chain uses TRBV2 with TRBJ2-5, with TRBD2 matching 10 bases. CDR1 is SNHLY and CDR2 is FYNNEI in the germline V gene. This CDR3 has 16 amino acids. Trimming cost V 8 bases and J 5 bases; bases outside gene matches: 14. The CDR3 bases are TGTGCCAGCTCCCTCCCCGGGACTAGCGTAGGGGAGACCCAGTACTTC. Amino acids: CASSLPGTSVGETQYF.

The V and J genes are TRBV27 and TRBJ2-2, with 7 nucleotides matching TRBD2. Trimming cost V 3 bases and J 3 bases; bases outside gene matches: 7. Looked up from germline, CDR1 is MNHEY and CDR2 is SMNVEV (reference sequence). CDR3 length: 16 residues. CDR3 sequence (DNA): TGTGCCAGCAGTTTCCAAGGCGGGAGAGACACCGGGGAGCTGTTTTTT. Translation: CASSFQGGRDTGELFF.

The chain employs TRBV7-2 and TRBJ2-7, with 11 bases identical to TRBD2. The junction had 7 bases not matched to a gene; V was cut back by 4 bases and J by 2 bases. There are 16 residues in the CDR3. Germline values: CDR1 SGHTA, CDR2 FQGNSA. The CDR3 coding sequence is TGTGCCAGCAGCTCTAGCGGGGGGCCCTCGACCTACGAGCAGTACTTC. As protein: CASSSSGGPSTYEQYF.

This chain links TRBV5-4 with TRBJ2-1; D ambiguous. The CDR3 covers 12 residues. Trimming took 3 bases from V and 3 from J, leaving 4 bases between them. The germline CDR1 and CDR2 sequences are SGHNT and YYREEE (reference sequence). The CDR3 nucleotides are TGTGCCAGCAGCTCCGACTACAATGAGCAGTTCTTC. Encoded protein: CASSSDYNEQFF.

The genes are TRBV25-1 and TRBJ1-3; D not certain. The germline gives CDR1 MGHDK, CDR2 SYGVNS. Trimming took off 7 bases at V and 0 bases at J, with 10 bases between the two ends. CDR3 size: 14 residues. This CDR3 reads CASMPFGSGNTIYF. The CDR3 nucleotides are TGTGCCAGCATGCCCTTTGGCTCTGGAAACACCATATATTTT.

This chain uses TRBV15 with TRBJ1-5, with no clear D. Per the germline V gene, CDR1 is LNHNV and CDR2 is YYDKDF (reference sequence). V was trimmed by 4 bases and J by 2 bases, leaving 9 bases between them. This CDR3 is built from 14 residues. The CDR3 here is CATSIGQRNQPQHF. In DNA form, the CDR3 reads TGTGCCACCAGCATCGGGCAGCGCAATCAGCCCCAGCATTTT.

In this sample, this clone turned up a few times. The V and J genes are TRBV6-5 and TRBJ2-5, with a tentative D call TRBD1 (6 bases). The V end lost 2 bases, the J end lost 5 bases, and 12 bases lay between the germline ends. The CDR3 extends over 14 amino acids. Germline CDR1 MNHEY, CDR2 SVGAGI. CDR3: CASSYPQGGETQYF. CDR3 nucleotide sequence: TGTGCCAGCAGTTACCCACAGGGTGGGGAGACCCAGTACTTC.

The V call is TRBV2, the J call TRBJ1-1, with D possibly matching TRBD1 (6 bases). Trimming removed 4 bases from V and 1 base from J, with 10 bases in between. The length of the CDR3 is 14 residues. Germline V gene lookup returns CDR1 SNHLY and CDR2 FYNNEI. The CDR3 loop reads CASSAGVRNTEAFF. DNA for the CDR3: TGTGCCAGCAGTGCAGGGGTTAGGAACACTGAAGCTTTCTTT.

The chain carries TRBV27 and TRBJ2-3; no reliable D call. The CDR3 length is 15 residues. CDR1 is MNHEY and CDR2 is SMNVEV in the germline V gene (reference sequence). V was trimmed by 8 bases and J by 3 bases, leaving 18 bases between them. The DNA for the CDR3 is TGTGCCAGCGGCGGACGCCTGTTCACAACAGATACGCAGTATTTT. Translation: CASGGRLFTTDTQYF.